The 9 T cell receptor beta chains below all came from one sample that was sequenced in a study of a mutant IDH1 vaccine in newly diagnosed glioma. Sequencing was performed with immunoSEQ multiplex PCR; in TCRdb, only in-frame clones are kept and a portion is missing. Here the sample spans more than 30,000 clones, around 90% being singletons. For these receptors, no antigen is known. Time point in this sample: week 47, end of study. What each vaccine dose contained was 300 ug of mutant IDH1 20-mer peptide, accompanied by topical imiquimod. The sequencing here drew on PBMCs, taken from a glioma patient whose treatment included an IDH1 peptide vaccine. The receptor set was obtained from a woman between 40 and 55 years old with glioma.

This chain joins TRBV19 and TRBJ1-1, with 9 bases that match TRBD1. The J segment lost 4 bases and the V segment lost 1 base, leaving 1 base of the junction unmatched. The CDR3 runs to 14 residues. Germline lookup yields CDR1 LNHDA and CDR2 SQIVND (reference sequence). The CDR3 nucleotides are TGTGCCAGTAGTATAGGGGGACAGGGCACTGAAGCTTTCTTT. Translation: CASSIGGQGTEAFF.

This chain joins TRBV7-9 and TRBJ2-2, with 14 bases that match TRBD2. Germline V gene sequence: CDR1 SEHNR, CDR2 FQNEAQ (reference sequence). This CDR3 comprises 17 residues. V gave up 7 bases and J gave up 3 bases; unmatched junction bases: 7. The CDR3 loop is CASNSGTSGGDTGELFF. The DNA for the CDR3 is TGTGCCAGCAATTCCGGGACTAGCGGGGGTGACACCGGGGAGCTGTTTTTT.

The genes are TRBV6-6 and TRBJ2-7; 8 nucleotides line up with TRBD2. Germline loops: CDR1 MNHNY, CDR2 SVGAGI (reference sequence). Trimming at V came to 6 bases and at J to 6 bases, leaving 10 bases not matched to a gene. This CDR3 comprises 14 residues. CDR3 DNA: TGTGCCAGCAGCCAAGCGGGAGCCACCCGCGAGCAGTACTTC. It yields the protein CASSQAGATREQYF.

The V and J genes are TRBV5-1 and TRBJ1-2, with a possible D match to TRBD1 (5 bases). Germline V gives CDR1 SGHRS, CDR2 YFSETQ. Trimming stripped 4 bases from V and 0 bases from J, with 13 bases between. There are 15 residues in the CDR3. CDR3 region: CASSPTGTTNYGYTF. The CDR3 bases are TGCGCCAGCAGCCCTACCGGGACTACTAACTATGGCTACACCTTC.

The CDR3 DNA reads as TGTGCCAGCAGTTACCCAGAGGGGGTACGGGAGGCCTACGAGCAGTACTTC. The encoded protein is CASSYPEGVREAYEQYF. The V call is TRBV6-7, the J call TRBJ2-7, with D tentatively TRBD2 (7 bases). TRBV6-7 is an open reading frame whose function is uncertain. The CDR3 runs 17 residues. Trimming shortened V by 2 bases and J by 2 bases, and 19 bases separated the two germline ends.

The genes are TRBV4-3 and TRBJ2-5; D is perhaps TRBD1 or TRBD2 (5 bases each). Trimming took off 1 base at V and 4 bases at J, with 16 bases between the two ends. From germline, CDR1 is LGHNA and CDR2 YSLEER. The CDR3 length is 16 residues. CDR3 region: CASSQGRAGSGETQYF. CDR3 nucleotide sequence: TGCGCCAGCAGCCAAGGAAGGGCAGGGAGTGGAGAGACCCAGTACTTC.

This chain joins TRBV30 and TRBJ1-5; 7 bases line up with TRBD1. Germline V gives CDR1 GTSNPN, CDR2 SVGIG (reference sequence). There are 15 residues in the CDR3. V lost 5 bases and J lost 3; bases outside the gene matches: 10. CDR3 bases: TGTGCCTGGTCTCGGGGGGGACAGCACAATCAGCCCCAGCATTTT. Translating it yields CAWSRGGQHNQPQHF.

The gene calls are TRBV7-9 and TRBJ2-7; 15 bases match TRBD2. The V segment lost 5 bases and the J segment 2 bases; nucleotides outside the gene matches: 1. Germline CDR1 is SEHNR and CDR2 is FQNEAQ (reference sequence). This CDR3 region has 15 residues. In nucleotides, the CDR3 is TGTGCCAGCAGCCGGACTAGCGGGGGGGCCTACGAGCAGTACTTC. Translated, it gives CASSRTSGGAYEQYF.

The chain carries TRBV2 and TRBJ1-1, with 12 nucleotides matching TRBD1. Per the germline V gene, CDR1 is SNHLY and CDR2 is FYNNEI. CDR3 length: 18 residues. The ends lost 3 bases at V and 6 bases at J; junction bases unmatched: 14. In DNA form, the CDR3 reads TGTGCCAGCAGTGAGATTCCGGGACAGGGGGCGCATCGGGCTGAAGCTTTCTTT. This translates into CASSEIPGQGAHRAEAFF.